This T cell receptor (beta chain) was obtained from a study of OX40 agonist ivuxolimab in advanced cancers. On the study more broadly: Dose-escalation cases comprised hepatocellular carcinoma, melanoma, renal cell or head and neck cancer.

Profiled with immunoSEQ multiplex PCR; TCRdb holds only in-frame clones, not every one. Among 20,000 to 30,000 clones listed, roughly 76% were seen once. Notes on this clone: Its target is not known.

The CDR3 runs 17 residues. CDR1 is LGHNA and CDR2 is YSLEER in the germline V gene. V was pared by 3 bases and J by 2 bases, with 9 bases of the junction left unmatched. Study-wide results and caveats: In the 0.1 to 3.0 mg/kg range, CD4+ and CD8+ blood T cells had expanded clonally by week 6.

The clonotype comes from an adult with an advanced solid tumor such as melanoma, head and neck, liver or kidney cancer. This sequence joins TRBV4-3 and TRBJ2-3, with 9 bases matching TRBD1. Sequences were derived from CD4+ or CD8+ T cells sorted from blood, sampled in a trial of the OX40 agonist ivuxolimab. This CDR3 reads CASSQANRGLATDTQYF. The CDR3 region has the DNA TGCGCCAGCAGCCAGGCAAACAGGGGGCTGGCCACAGATACGCAGTATTTT.